These 15 T cell receptor beta chains were sequenced from one sample in a study of vaccination and CD4 T cells after COVID-19. Sequenced with the Oncomine TCR Beta short-read assay was DNA taken from cultured CD4+ T cells. TCRdb ran MiXCR on the PCR reads and lists one entry per CDR3 protein. Among around 25,000 distinct CDR3 sequences listed, about 30% were seen once. No antigen has been identified for these receptors. The time point here: late sampling 161 to 241 days after vaccination in three convalescent patients. Described treatment: roughly 10-day PBMC culture with coronavirus spike peptide pools or control peptides (ViraFEST assay). Sequencing was performed on CD4+ T cells from blood, cultured in vitro, taken about 7 months after SARS-CoV-2 vaccination. Source of these receptors: a human donor who had recovered from COVID-19.

The chain carries TRBV10-3 and TRBJ2-1; weak D call: TRBD2 (6 bases). The CDR3 spans 15 residues. CDR1 is ENHRY and CDR2 is SYGVKD in the germline V gene. The germline V and J ends were trimmed by 1 base and 5 bases, with 12 bases remaining between them. As DNA, the CDR3 is TGTGCCATCAGTGAGTACGGAGGGCCAGACAATGAGCAGTTCTTC. It codes for CAISEYGGPDNEQFF.

A few counts support this clonotype. This sequence joins TRBV24-1 and TRBJ2-7; 8 bases are a match to TRBD1. V lost 8 bases, J lost 1 base, and 9 bases stayed unmatched. Germline V lookup: CDR1 KGHDR, CDR2 SFDVKD. The CDR3 has 15 amino acids. The CDR3 region has the DNA TGTGCCACCATCGAACTACAGGGGGAGTCCTACGAGCAGTACTTC. Its protein product is CATIELQGESYEQYF.

This clonotype was seen a few times. The chain is built from TRBV7-9 and TRBJ1-5; TRBD1 is a possible D gene (5 bases). V lost 0 bases and J lost 3, with 9 bases in between. This CDR3 has 15 residues. The germline gives CDR1 SEHNR, CDR2 FQNEAQ (reference sequence). DNA of the CDR3: TGTGCCAGCAGCTTAGCCGGGGCGGACAATCAGCCCCAGCATTTT. Residues: CASSLAGADNQPQHF.

Within the sample, this clonotype is medium-sized (0.01 to 0.1%). The V call is TRBV19, the J call TRBJ2-5, with a possible D match to TRBD2 (6 bases). Looked up from germline, CDR1 is LNHDA and CDR2 is SQIVND (reference sequence). CDR3 length equals 13 residues. Trimming took 4 bases from V and 7 from J, leaving 13 bases between them. The CDR3 nucleotides read TGTGCCAGTAGTACCGGATTGGGGGGGACCCAGTACTTC. Residues: CASSTGLGGTQYF.

This sequence joins TRBV20-1 and TRBJ2-3, with D unresolved. Trimming shortened V by 2 bases and J by 3 bases, and 12 bases separated the two germline ends. This CDR3 contains 14 residues. Germline CDR1 and CDR2: DFQATT and SNEGSKA (reference sequence). The CDR3 DNA reads TGCAGTGCTAGACGGGTGTTGGGTACAGATACGCAGTATTTT. Translation: CSARRVLGTDTQYF.

The chain joins TRBV27 to TRBJ2-7, with TRBD2 matching over 13 bases. Germline CDR1 MNHEY, CDR2 SMNVEV (reference sequence). The CDR3 runs 14 residues. V shed 8 bases and J 5 bases; nucleotides not matched to a gene: 6. The CDR3 nucleotides are TGTGCCAGCCTAAGACTAGCGGGAGGCCACGAGCAGTACTTC. Translated: CASLRLAGGHEQYF.

V and J are TRBV20-1 and TRBJ1-1; D is ambiguous. The ends were cut back, 4 bases at V and 5 bases at J, with 11 bases in the middle. The CDR3 has 12 residues. Germline CDR1 reads DFQATT; CDR2 reads SNEGSKA (reference sequence). The CDR3 DNA is TGCAGTGCTAAAAAGGGAGGGACTGAAGCTTTCTTT. Amino acid sequence: CSAKKGGTEAFF.

This chain uses TRBV19 with TRBJ2-7; no reliable D call. The CDR3 is made up of 12 amino acids. Per germline, CDR1 LNHDA and CDR2 SQIVND (reference sequence). V was clipped by 5 bases and J by 5 bases, with 10 bases between them. The DNA of the CDR3 is TGTGCCAGTAGTCAAGGCGGACACGAGCAGTACTTC. Amino acids: CASSQGGHEQYF.

This clonotype is labeled medium-sized. The chain carries TRBV28 and TRBJ2-1; D remains ambiguous. The V gene lost 10 bases and the J gene lost 5 bases, with 6 bases spanning the gap. The CDR3 runs 10 residues. Germline CDR1 and CDR2: MDHEN and SYDVKM. The CDR3 DNA is TGTGCCACGAAAGACAATGAGCAGTTCTTC. It is translated as CATKDNEQFF.

This clonotype was counted only a few times. V gene TRBV7-9 combines with J gene TRBJ1-2; D is perhaps TRBD1 (6 bases). The CDR3 covers 18 residues. Germline V gene sequence: CDR1 SEHNR, CDR2 FQNEAQ (reference sequence). V lost 1 base to trimming and J lost 3 bases, with 21 bases between them. The CDR3 region is CASSLEQAGEWRDYGYTF. The CDR3 DNA follows: TGTGCCAGCAGCTTAGAACAGGCAGGGGAGTGGAGAGACTATGGCTACACCTTC.

The chain uses TRBV19 and TRBJ2-7; TRBD2 matches 8 bases. V was pared by 7 bases and J by 7 bases, with 6 bases of the junction left unmatched. Germline V gives CDR1 LNHDA, CDR2 SQIVND (reference sequence). The CDR3 consists of 12 residues. The CDR3, as DNA: TGTGCCAGTACGGCGGGAGGTTTGGAGCAGTACTTC. This gives the protein CASTAGGLEQYF.

The gene calls are TRBV28 and TRBJ2-3; a possible D gene is TRBD2 (6 bases). This CDR3 is built from 13 residues. Trimming cost V 6 bases and J 6 bases, with 13 bases left between them. The germline CDR1 and CDR2 sequences are MDHEN and SYDVKM. CDR3 sequence: CASRGGTEDTQYF. In DNA, the CDR3 is TGTGCCAGCAGGGGAGGTACAGAGGATACGCAGTATTTT.

The rearrangement uses TRBV6-1 and TRBJ2-5; 7 nucleotides line up with TRBD1. J was trimmed by 5 bases and V by 5 bases; bases with no gene match: 11. CDR1 and CDR2 (germline): MNHNS, SASEGT. CDR3 length: 15 residues. The CDR3 spells CASSNRRQGDETQYF. The CDR3 DNA reads as TGTGCCAGCAGTAACCGGAGACAGGGCGATGAGACCCAGTACTTC.

This clonotype has only a few counts. The rearrangement joins TRBV7-2 to TRBJ2-7; maybe TRBD2 (5 bases). The length of the CDR3 is 13 residues. Per germline, CDR1 SGHTA and CDR2 FQGNSA. V gave up 5 bases and J gave up 2 bases, with 10 bases separating them. This CDR3 is CASSPGRAYEQYF. The CDR3, as DNA: TGTGCCAGCAGCCCGGGGAGAGCCTACGAGCAGTACTTC.

The table lists this clonotype with a few counts. This chain joins TRBV20-1 and TRBJ1-1; perhaps TRBD1 as D (5 bases). The CDR3 spans 13 residues. With 6 bases removed from V and 4 bases from J, the gap between germline ends came to 15 bases. Germline V gene lookup returns CDR1 DFQATT and CDR2 SNEGSKA (reference sequence). This CDR3 is CSATPGGSTEAFF. CDR3 DNA sequence: TGCAGTGCGACTCCGGGGGGTTCCACTGAAGCTTTCTTT.